Below, 7 T cell receptor beta chains from the same sample are listed, as sequenced in a study of CD8+ T cells in alopecia areata. Isolated RNA was reverse transcribed into cDNA used as the sequencing template. Profiled with immunoSEQ multiplex PCR; TCRdb holds only in-frame clones, not every one. The sample consists of 120,000 or so clones, 35% to 40% of them appearing once. The sequenced sample consisted of CD4+ T cells sorted from blood. These receptors were collected from a human donor with alopecia areata.

This clone was counted between two and nine times. The chain couples TRBV29-1 to TRBJ2-3, with D possibly matching TRBD2 (6 bases). Germline V lookup: CDR1 SQVTM, CDR2 ANQGSEA. The CDR3 has 13 amino acids. V lost 6 bases to trimming and J lost 2 bases, with 12 bases between them. DNA for the CDR3: TGCAGCGTGGCGGGACTTCACACAGATACGCAGTATTTT. Encoded protein: CSVAGLHTDTQYF.

The V gene is TRBV27, the J gene TRBJ2-1; 8 positions agree with TRBD2. The J segment lost 3 bases and the V segment lost 5 bases, leaving 6 bases of the junction unmatched. Germline CDR1 and CDR2: MNHEY and SMNVEV (reference sequence). There are 15 residues in the CDR3. CDR3 DNA: TGTGCCAGCAGTCCTCGGGAGGGCCGCTACAATGAGCAGTTCTTC. Translating gives CASSPREGRYNEQFF.

The V gene is TRBV29-1, the J gene TRBJ1-1; perhaps TRBD1 as D (6 bases). Looked up from germline, CDR1 is SQVTM and CDR2 is ANQGSEA. This CDR3 is built from 12 residues. V lost 6 bases, J lost 2 bases, and 10 bases lay in between. CDR3 region: CSVTGFNTEAFF. DNA of the CDR3: TGCAGCGTCACAGGGTTTAACACTGAAGCTTTCTTT. Drawing the rest from reference TRBV29-1 and TRBJ1-1, the complete variable domain is SAVISQKPSRDICQRGTSLTIQCQVDSQVTMMFWYRQQPGQSLTLIATANQGSEATYESGFVIDKFPISRPNLTFSTLTVSNMSPEDSSIYLCSVTGFNTEAFFGQGTRLTVV.

The chain is built from TRBV2 and TRBJ2-5, with D uncertain. V was clipped by 2 bases and J by 5 bases, with 15 bases between them. The V gene's germline CDR1 is SNHLY and CDR2 FYNNEI. The CDR3 sequence is 15 residues long. The CDR3 nucleotides read TGTGCCAGCAGTGAACAGTCCGACCTCCGGGAGACCCAGTACTTC. Protein product: CASSEQSDLRETQYF.

Remarks on this clone: A far larger clone is just one base off, so this is likely a read error. The V call is TRBV9, the J call TRBJ2-5, with TRBD1 identical over 7 bases. Germline V gene lookup returns CDR1 SGDLS and CDR2 YYNGEE. This CDR3 is 13 amino acids long. V shed 4 bases, J shed 2 bases, and the junction held 2 bases outside the gene matches. The DNA for the CDR3 is TGTGCCAGCAGCTCGGGACAGCAAGAGACCCAGTACTTC. This sequence encodes CASSSGQQETQYF.

The rearrangement joins TRBV4-3 to TRBJ2-7, with 7 nucleotides matching TRBD2. Germline lookup yields CDR1 LGHNA and CDR2 YSLEER. CDR3 size: 18 residues. Trimming removed 0 bases from V and 0 bases from J; junction bases left unmatched: 11. The CDR3 DNA is TGCGCCAGCAGCCAAGACCCCGCCGCTAGCGGAGCCTCCTACGAGCAGTACTTC. Translating it yields CASSQDPAASGASYEQYF.

This chain uses TRBV15 with TRBJ2-5, with 8 bases matching TRBD2. V gave up 5 bases and J gave up 4 bases; unmatched junction bases: 3. CDR1 and CDR2 (germline): LNHNV, YYDKDF (reference sequence). The CDR3 covers 13 residues. CDR3 sequence (DNA): TGTGCCACCAGCCCCGGACTAGCAGAGACCCAGTACTTC. Translation gives CATSPGLAETQYF. The full variable domain, its missing parts supplied by reference TRBV15 and TRBJ2-5, is DAMVIQNPRYQVTQFGKPVTLSCSQTLNHNVMYWYQQKSSQAPKLLFHYYDKDFNNEADTPDNFQSRRPNTSFCFLDIRSPGLGDTAMYLCATSPGLAETQYFGPGTRLLVL.